Each of the 18 T cell receptor beta chains below was sequenced from the same sample in a study of T-cell reconstitution after alpha-beta-depleted transplantation in children. Unique molecular identifiers were incorporated during preparation of the TCRbeta library. One entry per CDR3 protein results from TCRdb running MiXCR on the PCR reads. The sample records roughly 180,000 distinct CDR3 sequences, less than 15% being singletons. The material sequenced was PBMCs from the stem cell graft donor, taken from the stem cell graft. The receptors were gathered from a human donor who donated a stem cell graft to a child with acute lymphoblastic leukemia.

This clonotype has at least ten counts. The CDR3 coding sequence is TGTGCCAGCAGCTTAGTCCAGGGGAAGAACACTGAAGCTTTCTTT. This gives the protein CASSLVQGKNTEAFF. The chain recombines TRBV7-9 with TRBJ1-1, with D perhaps TRBD1 (6 bases). CDR3 size: 15 residues. V lost 1 base and J lost 1, with 10 bases in between. In germline, CDR1 is SEHNR, CDR2 FQNEAQ (reference sequence).

This clonotype was detected ten times or more. V is TRBV5-1 and J is TRBJ2-3, with TRBD2 matching 11 bases. The V and J ends lost 3 bases and 6 bases, in that order; junction bases with no gene match: 6. Germline loops: CDR1 SGHRS, CDR2 YFSETQ. This CDR3 has 15 residues. For the CDR3, the DNA is TGCGCCAGCAGCTACACTAGCGGGAGATTCGATACGCAGTATTTT. It yields the protein CASSYTSGRFDTQYF. The entire variable domain, with the rest obtained from reference TRBV5-1 and TRBJ2-3, is as follows: KAGVTQTPRYLIKTRGQQVTLSCSPISGHRSVSWYQQTPGQGLQFLFEYFSETQRNKGNFPGRFSGRQFSNSRSEMNVSTLELGDSALYLCASSYTSGRFDTQYFGPGTRLTVL.

Many counts were recorded for this clonotype. This chain uses TRBV7-6 with TRBJ1-2; 8 bases are shared with TRBD1. Losses at the gene ends were 0 bases for V and 6 bases for J; bases not matched to a gene: 12. In germline, CDR1 is SGHVS, CDR2 FNYEAQ. CDR3 size: 17 residues. CDR3 nucleotides: TGTGCCAGCAGCTTAGCGCTGGCAGGGGGCGCCGGGGATGGCTACACCTTC. This gives the protein CASSLALAGGAGDGYTF.

In this sample, this clonotype turned up many times. The CDR3 loop reads CASSYPQGEEKLFF. The CDR3 nucleotides are TGTGCCAGCAGTTACCCGCAGGGGGAGGAAAAACTGTTTTTT. The chain couples TRBV6-5 to TRBJ1-4; TRBD1 matches 7 bases. Germline CDR1 reads MNHEY; CDR2 reads SVGAGI. Trimming at V came to 2 bases and at J to 8 bases, leaving 5 bases not matched to a gene. The CDR3 runs to 14 residues.

In this sample, this clonotype turned up a few times. This rearrangement joins TRBV19 to TRBJ2-7; D ambiguous. The CDR3 totals 14 residues. CDR1 LNHDA and CDR2 SQIVND come from the germline V gene (reference sequence). Deletions cut 5 bases from V and 5 bases from J, with 16 bases between. The CDR3: CASSPLLRLNEQYF. The CDR3 nucleotides are TGTGCCAGTAGTCCCCTGCTGAGACTCAACGAGCAGTACTTC.

This clonotype came up many times. The rearrangement joins TRBV20-1 to TRBJ2-6; no reliable D call. V was shortened by 5 bases and J by 0 bases, with 11 bases between the two germline ends. This CDR3 comprises 15 residues. Germline CDR1 and CDR2: DFQATT and SNEGSKA (reference sequence). The CDR3 DNA is TGCAGTGCTGTTGACGGAGCCTCTGGGGCCAACGTCCTGACTTTC. This sequence encodes CSAVDGASGANVLTF.

The table lists this clonotype with many counts. The CDR3 region is CASRRTNQPQHF. In DNA, the CDR3 is TGTGCCAGCCGACGGACCAATCAGCCCCAGCATTTT. The chain recombines TRBV28 with TRBJ1-5; no firm D call. CDR3 length equals 12 residues. CDR1 and CDR2 from the germline V gene are MDHEN and SYDVKM. Trimming cost V 8 bases and J 3 bases, with 8 bases left between them.

V and J are TRBV5-1 and TRBJ1-1; no reliable D call. The ends were cut back, 1 base at V and 6 bases at J, with 16 bases in the middle. This CDR3 has 15 residues. The germline V gene encodes CDR1 SGHRS and CDR2 YFSETQ. Here the CDR3 DNA reads TGCGCCAGCAGCTTGAGTGGCAACTGGAGGGCTGAAGCTTTCTTT. Translation: CASSLSGNWRAEAFF.

This clonotype was seen many times. The chain employs TRBV5-1 and TRBJ1-4; possibly TRBD1 for D (5 bases). The CDR3 loop spans 15 amino acids. Germline lookup yields CDR1 SGHRS and CDR2 YFSETQ. V dropped 5 bases and J dropped 7 bases, with 18 bases sitting between them. The CDR3 reads CASSRDRGDGEKLFF. Written as DNA, the CDR3 is TGCGCCAGCAGTCGTGACAGAGGCGATGGTGAAAAACTGTTTTTT. The whole variable domain, remainder taken from reference TRBV5-1 and TRBJ1-4, is KAGVTQTPRYLIKTRGQQVTLSCSPISGHRSVSWYQQTPGQGLQFLFEYFSETQRNKGNFPGRFSGRQFSNSRSEMNVSTLELGDSALYLCASSRDRGDGEKLFFGSGTQLSVL.

This clonotype has ten or more counts. The V and J genes are TRBV5-6 and TRBJ1-1, with D perhaps matching TRBD1 (6 bases). Germline V lookup: CDR1 SGHDT, CDR2 YYEEEE. V gave up 4 bases and J gave up 3 bases, with 16 bases separating them. The length of the CDR3 is 15 residues. In DNA form, the CDR3 reads TGTGCCAGCAGCCATTGGCCAGGGGTGTACACTGAAGCTTTCTTT. It yields the protein CASSHWPGVYTEAFF.

This clonotype was seen only a few times. V is TRBV12-3 or TRBV12-4 and J is TRBJ2-1; TRBD2 matches 14 bases. This CDR3 has 17 residues. V lost 4 bases to trimming and J lost 7 bases; unmatched junction nucleotides: 9. The CDR3 bases are TGTGCCAGCAGTTCAACCGGACTAGCGGGAGGAGGAAATGAGCAGTTCTTC. Translation gives CASSSTGLAGGGNEQFF.

This clonotype was observed many times. The J gene is TRBJ1-1, the V gene TRBV5-1, with 9 positions matching TRBD1. The CDR3 runs to 15 residues. Trimming cost V 4 bases and J 1 base; bases outside gene matches: 5. In germline, CDR1 is SGHRS, CDR2 YFSETQ. CDR3 amino acids: CASSMTGGRNTEAFF. CDR3 nucleotides: TGCGCCAGCAGCATGACAGGGGGAAGGAACACTGAAGCTTTCTTT.

This clonotype was counted many times. The chain recombines TRBV20-1 with TRBJ2-7, with 11 nucleotides matching TRBD2. V shed 5 bases and J 5 bases; nucleotides not matched to a gene: 5. The CDR3 totals 13 residues. Germline assignment: CDR1 DFQATT and CDR2 SNEGSKA (reference sequence). The CDR3, as DNA: TGCAGTGCTGGTCCGGGACTAGCGGACGAGCAGTACTTC. Its translation: CSAGPGLADEQYF.

This clonotype was seen at least ten times. The chain couples TRBV5-1 to TRBJ2-2, with 9 nucleotides matching TRBD1. The CDR3 contains 16 residues. Trimming at V came to 0 bases and at J to 3 bases, leaving 3 bases not matched to a gene. The germline gives CDR1 SGHRS, CDR2 YFSETQ. In DNA form, the CDR3 reads TGCGCCAGCAGCTTGGTTACAGGGGGCGACACCGGGGAGCTGTTTTTT. This translates into CASSLVTGGDTGELFF.

This clonotype was recorded many times. The J gene is TRBJ2-1, the V gene TRBV11-2; 8 positions match TRBD2. CDR1 SGHAT and CDR2 FQNNGV come from the germline V gene. The CDR3 is 16 residues long. The ends lost 3 bases at V and 0 bases at J; junction bases unmatched: 4. DNA of the CDR3: TGTGCCAGCAGCTTTCAAGCGGGAGCCTCCTACAATGAGCAGTTCTTC. Translated: CASSFQAGASYNEQFF.

This clonotype has a count of ten or more. The chain uses TRBV5-1 and TRBJ1-1, with D possibly being TRBD1 (5 bases). Germline CDR1 is SGHRS and CDR2 is YFSETQ. CDR3 length: 13 residues. With 4 bases removed from V and 4 bases from J, the gap between germline ends came to 11 bases. The CDR3 here is CASSVLGTTEAFF. The CDR3 coding sequence is TGCGCCAGCAGCGTTCTGGGGACCACTGAAGCTTTCTTT.

The sample holds many counts of this clonotype. The chain combines TRBV20-1 with TRBJ1-6; 9 bases match TRBD1. The ends lost 0 bases at V and 5 bases at J; junction bases unmatched: 8. The CDR3 is made up of 17 amino acids. The germline CDR1 and CDR2 sequences are DFQATT and SNEGSKA (reference sequence). The CDR3 loop is CSARDLRTGADNSPLHF. CDR3 bases: TGCAGTGCTAGAGATCTCCGGACAGGGGCTGATAATTCACCCCTCCACTTT.

This clonotype was recorded many times. The chain is built from TRBV3-1 and TRBJ2-1; 7 nucleotides line up with TRBD2. Per germline, CDR1 LGHDT and CDR2 YNNKEL (reference sequence). The V and J ends lost 6 bases and 3 bases, in that order; junction bases with no gene match: 8. The CDR3 spans 15 residues. The CDR3, as DNA: TGTGCCAGCAGGCCTAGCGGAGGGATCTACAATGAGCAGTTCTTC. Amino acids: CASRPSGGIYNEQFF.